These 17 T cell receptor beta chains came from one sample sequenced in a study of neurological immune-mediated disorders (dated by TCRdb to the late 2010s). The library relied on 5' RACE. Sequenced on an Illumina HiSeq 2500. TCRdb's own reprocessing of the public reads used fastp at Q25 and MiXCR and kept productive beta chains. CDR3 protein duplicates are merged, each entry listing the most common genes and DNA. The sample records tens of thousands of distinct CDR3 sequences, roughly an eighth of which are singletons. The ten largest account for over 20% of the sample. Input material: PBMCs. The receptor source for this set is a woman between 45 and 60 years old with HTLV-1-associated myelopathy (HAM/TSP).

In its sample, this clonotype was seen many times. The V call is TRBV4-3, the J call TRBJ1-1, with TRBD1 identical over 7 bases. The trim removed 1 base at V and 1 base at J, leaving 6 bases unmatched. The CDR3 spans 16 residues. Germline V CDR1 and CDR2: LGHNA, YSLEER. Written as DNA, the CDR3 is TGCGCCAGCAGCCAAGCCCGGGACAGACGGAACACTGAAGCTTTCTTT. Translating it yields CASSQARDRRNTEAFF.

This clonotype was counted at least ten times. The chain carries TRBV29-1 and TRBJ2-1, with D uncertain. Germline V gene data show CDR1 as SQVTM and CDR2 as ANQGSEA. The CDR3 runs to 15 residues. Trimming pared 8 bases from V and 6 bases from J, leaving 23 bases between. The CDR3 here is CSTRPYLEAANEQFF. CDR3 bases: TGCAGCACGCGACCCTATCTCGAGGCGGCCAATGAGCAGTTCTTC.

Ten or more counts support this clonotype. The chain is built from TRBV5-1 and TRBJ2-3; D remains unclear. Germline CDR1 is SGHRS and CDR2 is YFSETQ. The V end was cut by 0 bases, the J end by 1 base, with 6 bases between. The CDR3 covers 14 residues. DNA of the CDR3: TGCGCCAGCAGCTTGGAGATCGGCACAGATACGCAGTATTTT. Amino acids: CASSLEIGTDTQYF.

There are many counts of this clonotype. The V and J genes are TRBV7-6 and TRBJ1-1; TRBD1 matches 10 bases. CDR3 length equals 14 residues. The V gene end was trimmed by 5 bases and the J gene end by 6 bases; junction bases not matched to a gene: 6. The germline V gene has CDR1 SGHVS and CDR2 FNYEAQ. The CDR3: CASSPGQGTAEAFF. DNA for the CDR3: TGTGCCAGCAGCCCGGGACAGGGGACCGCTGAAGCTTTCTTT.

This clonotype was observed many times. The chain carries TRBV19 and TRBJ2-2; no clear D gene. V was clipped by 8 bases and J by 1 base, with 8 bases between them. CDR1 is LNHDA and CDR2 is SQIVND in the germline V gene (reference sequence). This CDR3 has 13 residues. DNA for the CDR3: TGTGCCAGTGGCCATCAGAACACCGGGGAGCTGTTTTTT. Translating it yields CASGHQNTGELFF.

In this sample, this clonotype turned up many times. CDR3 nucleotide sequence: TGTGCCAGCAGTTTATCTAGCGGGCCCCCGGAGACCCAGTACTTC. Translated, it gives CASSLSSGPPETQYF. The chain joins TRBV27 to TRBJ2-5; TRBD2 matches at 7 bases. Germline CDR1 MNHEY, CDR2 SMNVEV (reference sequence). The CDR3 runs 15 residues. J lost 5 bases, V lost 0 bases, and 6 bases had no gene match.

This clonotype was recorded at least ten times. The CDR3 protein is CASSPSSAGGETQYF. CDR3 coding DNA: TGTGCCAGCAGCCCCTCCTCGGCAGGCGGCGAGACCCAGTACTTC. This sequence joins TRBV7-8 and TRBJ2-5, with no clear D. Germline CDR1 and CDR2: SGHVS and FQNEAQ. This CDR3 is 15 amino acids long. V lost 5 bases and J 5 bases, leaving 18 bases between the germline ends.

This clonotype was recorded at least ten times. The chain carries TRBV7-2 and TRBJ2-3, with a possible D match to TRBD2 (6 bases). Germline assignment: CDR1 SGHTA and CDR2 FQGNSA. The CDR3 is 15 amino acids. Trimming stripped 3 bases from V and 0 bases from J, with 10 bases between. CDR3 in amino acids: CASSFRLESTDTQYF. The CDR3 DNA follows: TGTGCCAGCAGCTTTCGACTAGAGAGCACAGATACGCAGTATTTT.

This clonotype was seen at least ten times. V usage is TRBV6-5 and J usage is TRBJ1-2, with a tentative D call TRBD1 (5 bases). The V end lost 0 bases, the J end lost 4 bases, and 9 bases lay between the germline ends. Germline V gene data show CDR1 as MNHEY and CDR2 as SVGAGI. The CDR3 is 14 amino acids. The CDR3 region is CASSYSGGSYGYTF. CDR3 nucleotides: TGTGCCAGCAGTTACTCGGGGGGGTCCTATGGCTACACCTTC.

The chain is built from TRBV11-2 and TRBJ2-7; D gene unclear. Germline CDR1 and CDR2: SGHAT and FQNNGV. V was trimmed by 1 base and J by 1 base, leaving 11 bases between them. This CDR3 comprises 15 residues. This chain's CDR3 is CASSLGPGGSYEQYV. CDR3 DNA sequence: TGTGCCAGCAGCTTAGGTCCGGGCGGTTCCTACGAGCAGTACGTC.

This clonotype showed up many times. This chain joins TRBV10-3 and TRBJ1-5, with a possible D match to TRBD1 (5 bases). Trimming removed 4 bases at V and 7 bases at J, with 14 bases between. Germline values: CDR1 ENHRY, CDR2 SYGVKD. This CDR3 contains 14 residues. The CDR3 nucleotides are TGTGCCATCAGTGGGGAGAGGGGAGGGCAGCCCCAGCATTTT. Protein product: CAISGERGGQPQHF.

This clonotype appeared many times. An end of the junction does not agree with germline; a read error may underlie this. This chain uses TRBV20-1 with TRBJ2-7, with D tentatively TRBD1 (7 bases). The CDR3 runs 16 residues. Per germline, CDR1 DFQATT and CDR2 SNEGSKA (reference sequence). The CDR3 DNA is TGTTCCTCTCGCCGGGTCACAGGGGAGGCATCCTACGAGCAGTACTTC. It specifies CSSRRVTGEASYEQYF.

This clonotype was seen ten or more times. The V gene is TRBV7-2, the J gene TRBJ1-2; the match to TRBD1 covers 8 bases. Germline V lookup: CDR1 SGHTA, CDR2 FQGNSA. The CDR3 is 16 residues long. Trimming at V came to 5 bases and at J to 4 bases, leaving 12 bases not matched to a gene. The CDR3 spells CASSPYLTGAAYGYTF. DNA of the CDR3: TGTGCCAGCAGCCCGTACTTGACAGGGGCGGCCTATGGCTACACCTTC.

This clonotype was detected many times. This chain uses TRBV7-2 with TRBJ1-1; possibly TRBD1 for D (5 bases). The CDR3 has 13 residues. Germline CDR1 reads SGHTA; CDR2 reads FQGNSA. V was cut by 4 bases and J by 3 bases, with 9 bases left in between. DNA for the CDR3: TGTGCCAGCAGCTGGGGCCCCGACACTGAAGCTTTCTTT. Translating gives CASSWGPDTEAFF.

In this sample, this clonotype turned up many times. V and J are TRBV5-1 and TRBJ2-7; 9 bases are shared with TRBD2. From germline, CDR1 is SGHRS and CDR2 YFSETQ. The ends lost 4 bases at V and 2 bases at J; junction bases unmatched: 7. The CDR3 contains 15 residues. The CDR3 region has the DNA TGCGCCAGCAGCCCTGCCGCGGGGGGGCCCTACGAGCAGTACTTC. Residues: CASSPAAGGPYEQYF.

V gene TRBV3-1 combines with J gene TRBJ2-1; D not resolved. V was clipped by 0 bases and J by 10 bases, with 7 bases between them. Germline loops: CDR1 LGHDT, CDR2 YNNKEL (reference sequence). The CDR3 has 12 amino acids. The CDR3 here is CASSQEGREQFF. Here the CDR3 DNA reads TGTGCCAGCAGCCAAGAAGGGCGGGAGCAGTTCTTC.

This clonotype was recorded many times. J is TRBJ2-3 and V is TRBV20-1; 10 positions match TRBD2. With V trimmed by 6 bases and J by 2 bases, 5 bases remained unmatched. This CDR3 has 14 residues. Germline V CDR1 and CDR2: DFQATT, SNEGSKA (reference sequence). CDR3 in amino acids: CSATLAGFTDTQYF. The CDR3 region has the DNA TGCAGTGCCACACTAGCGGGGTTCACAGATACGCAGTATTTT.